This T cell receptor (beta chain) came from a study of cytomegalovirus exposure and HLA in healthy donors. Findings of the study overall: Cytomegalovirus association was assigned to more than 150 TCR beta chains.

The germline gives CDR1 SGHRS, CDR2 YFSETQ. The V gene end was trimmed by 0 bases and the J gene end by 9 bases; junction bases not matched to a gene: 7. This CDR3 has 14 amino acids. On this clone: The antigen is not known.

PCR employed 60 Vbeta and 13 Jbeta primers. Sequencing used immunoSEQ multiplex PCR; TCRdb keeps in-frame clones, though not all of them. Of under 150,000 clones listed, 82% are singletons. The rearrangement uses TRBV5-1 and TRBJ2-3; 7 bases are shared with TRBD1. The sequencing input was PBMCs. The receptor's source is a male donor in good health and CMV-seronegative. Here the CDR3 reads CASSLEVGGQTQYF. The CDR3 DNA sequence: TGCGCCAGCAGCTTGGAGGTAGGGGGACAGACGCAGTATTTT. Using reference TRBV5-1 and TRBJ2-3 for the parts outside the CDR3, the full variable domain is KAGVTQTPRYLIKTRGQQVTLSCSPISGHRSVSWYQQTPGQGLQFLFEYFSETQRNKGNFPGRFSGRQFSNSRSEMNVSTLELGDSALYLCASSLEVGGQTQYFGPGTRLTVL.